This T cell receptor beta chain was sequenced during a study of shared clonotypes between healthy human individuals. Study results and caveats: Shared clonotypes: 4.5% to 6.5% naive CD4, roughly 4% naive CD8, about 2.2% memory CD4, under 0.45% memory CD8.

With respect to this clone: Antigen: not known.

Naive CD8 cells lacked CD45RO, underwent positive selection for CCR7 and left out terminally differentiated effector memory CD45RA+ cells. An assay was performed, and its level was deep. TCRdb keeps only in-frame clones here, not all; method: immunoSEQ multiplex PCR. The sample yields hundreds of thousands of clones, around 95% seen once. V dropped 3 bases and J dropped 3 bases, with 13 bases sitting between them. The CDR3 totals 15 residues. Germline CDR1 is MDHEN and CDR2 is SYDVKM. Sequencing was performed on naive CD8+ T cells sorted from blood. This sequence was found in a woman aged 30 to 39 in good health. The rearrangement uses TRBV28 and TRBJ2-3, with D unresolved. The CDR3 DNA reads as TGTGCCAGCAGTTTTCAAGGGTTCGGGACAGATACGCAGTATTTT. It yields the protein CASSFQGFGTDTQYF.